This is a list of T cell receptor beta chains from one sample in a study of shared clonotypes between healthy human individuals. Data came from immunoSEQ multiplex PCR; TCRdb stores just in-frame clones and leaves some out. The data hold about 2.4 million clones, with approximately 93% observed a single time. Input material: naive CD4+ T cells from PBMCs. The source of these receptors is a man in his late teens or twenties in good health. Some clones in this sample may be carry-over from other donors' samples. Each CDR3 is given with its conserved first and last residue. The D gene is left open where the match is weak. Not all rows give a size; the values are once, few, many and, for expanded clones, a class.

v_call	d_call	clone_size	j_call	cdr3_aa	cdr3_nt
TRBV7-2	NA	NA	TRBJ1-1	CASSVRDTAFF	TGTGCCAGCAGCGTCCGGGACACTGCTTTCTTT
TRBV27	NA	NA	TRBJ1-3	CASSFDSPGNTIYF	TGTGCCAGCAGTTTCGACAGTCCTGGAAACACCATATATTTT
TRBV5-1	NA	NA	TRBJ2-2	CASRAVANTGELFF	TGCGCCAGCAGAGCGGTAGCGAACACCGGGGAGCTGTTTTTT
TRBV30	NA	NA	TRBJ2-7	CAWSVGQSYEQYF	TGTGCCTGGAGTGTAGGACAGTCCTACGAGCAGTACTTC
TRBV27	NA	NA	TRBJ2-7	CASSFSVPYEQYF	TGTGCCAGCAGTTTCTCAGTTCCCTACGAGCAGTACTTC
TRBV4-2	NA	NA	TRBJ1-2	CASSQPPGRQDGYTF	TGTGCCAGCAGCCAACCTCCGGGACGGCAGGATGGCTACACCTTC
TRBV7-9	TRBD2	NA	TRBJ2-7	CASSLGGRLDEQYF	TGTGCCAGCAGCTTAGGCGGGAGATTAGACGAGCAGTACTTC
TRBV9	NA	NA	TRBJ2-2	CASSVAGAVTGELFF	TGTGCCAGCAGCGTAGCCGGGGCGGTCACCGGGGAGCTGTTTTTT
TRBV29-1	NA	few	TRBJ1-1	CSASYDTEAFF	TGCAGCGCCAGTTACGACACTGAAGCTTTCTTT
TRBV5-1	NA	NA	TRBJ2-7	CASSLGGDEQYF	TGCGCCAGCAGCTTGGGAGGTGACGAGCAGTACTTC
TRBV7-3	NA	NA	TRBJ2-1	CASSLSGKGYNEQFF	TGTGCCAGCAGCTTAAGCGGGAAAGGGTACAATGAGCAGTTCTTC
TRBV4-1	NA	NA	TRBJ1-2	CASSRFLQGDYGYTF	TGCGCCAGCAGCAGATTTCTACAGGGCGACTATGGCTACACCTTC
TRBV2	NA	once	TRBJ1-5	CASSETGQVTHF	TGTGCCAGCAGTGAGACGGGGCAGGTCACGCATTTT
TRBV7-7	TRBD2	NA	TRBJ2-1	CASSAAGGSYNEQFF	TGTGCCAGCAGCGCAGCGGGAGGCTCCTACAATGAGCAGTTCTTC
TRBV27	TRBD2	NA	TRBJ2-5	CASKAAGGQETQYF	TGTGCCAGCAAAGCGGCGGGGGGTCAAGAGACCCAGTACTTC
TRBV14	TRBD2	NA	TRBJ2-7	CASSQDYRQGRGRSYEQYF	TGTGCCAGCAGCCAAGATTATAGGCAGGGGCGCGGGAGGTCCTACGAGCAGTACTTC
TRBV5-6	NA	NA	TRBJ2-1	CASSPLGSYNEQFF	TGTGCCAGCAGCCCCCTCGGCTCCTACAATGAGCAGTTCTTC
TRBV5-1	TRBD1	NA	TRBJ1-2	CASRPRGDSYGYTF	TGCGCCAGCAGACCCAGGGGGGACAGCTATGGCTACACCTTC
TRBV7-9	NA	NA	TRBJ2-3	CASSKAGLSRDTQYF	TGTGCCAGCAGCAAGGCAGGGTTAAGCAGGGATACGCAGTATTTT
TRBV30	TRBD1	NA	TRBJ2-3	CAWSVGDREADTQYF	TGTGCCTGGAGTGTGGGTGACAGGGAAGCAGATACGCAGTATTTT
TRBV5-1	NA	NA	TRBJ2-1	CASSKGEVSHYNEQFF	TGCGCCTCCTCTAAAGGGGAGGTCTCTCACTACAATGAGCAGTTCTTC
TRBV7-8	NA	NA	TRBJ1-4	CASSSRQATNEKLFF	TGTGCCAGCAGCTCCCGACAGGCAACTAATGAAAAACTGTTTTTT
TRBV30	TRBD1	NA	TRBJ1-6	CAWRGGQSYNSPLHF	TGTGCCTGGAGGGGGGGACAGTCGTATAATTCACCCCTCCACTTT